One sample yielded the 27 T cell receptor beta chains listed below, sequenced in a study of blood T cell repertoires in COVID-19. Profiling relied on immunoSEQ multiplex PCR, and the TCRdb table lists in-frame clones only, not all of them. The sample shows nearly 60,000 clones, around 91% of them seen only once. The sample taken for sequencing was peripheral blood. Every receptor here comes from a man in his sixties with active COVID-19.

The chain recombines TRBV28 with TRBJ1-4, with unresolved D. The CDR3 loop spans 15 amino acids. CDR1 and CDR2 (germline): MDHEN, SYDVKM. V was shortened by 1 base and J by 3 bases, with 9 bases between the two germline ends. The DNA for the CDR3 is TGTGCCAGCAGTTTATCGGGTGCGGCTAATGAAAAACTGTTTTTT. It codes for CASSLSGAANEKLFF.

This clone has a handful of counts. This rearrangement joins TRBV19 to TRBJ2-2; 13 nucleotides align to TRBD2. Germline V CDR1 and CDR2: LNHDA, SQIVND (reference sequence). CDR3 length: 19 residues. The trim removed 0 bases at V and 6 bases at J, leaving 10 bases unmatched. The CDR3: CASSIDPWGLAGKSGELFF. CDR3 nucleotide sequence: TGTGCCAGTAGTATAGACCCGTGGGGACTAGCGGGAAAATCCGGGGAGCTGTTTTTT. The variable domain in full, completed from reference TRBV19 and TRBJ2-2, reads DGGITQSPKYLFRKEGQNVTLSCEQNLNHDAMYWYRQDPGQGLRLIYYSQIVNDFQKGDIAEGYSVSREKKESFPLTVTSAQKNPTAFYLCASSIDPWGLAGKSGELFFGEGSRLTVL.

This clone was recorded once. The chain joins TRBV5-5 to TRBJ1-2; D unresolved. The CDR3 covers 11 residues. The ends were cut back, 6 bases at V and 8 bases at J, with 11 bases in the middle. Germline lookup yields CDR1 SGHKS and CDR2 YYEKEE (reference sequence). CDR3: CASILAGGYTF. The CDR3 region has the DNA TGTGCCAGCATTCTCGCGGGGGGCTACACCTTC.

CDR3 nucleotide sequence: TGTGCCACCAGCAGAGATTTAGACAGGGGCAATCAGCCCCAGCATTTT. Protein product: CATSRDLDRGNQPQHF. The chain uses TRBV15 and TRBJ1-5, with 7 bases fitting TRBD1. V shed 0 bases, J shed 2 bases, and the junction held 4 bases outside the gene matches. The CDR3 runs to 16 residues. Germline-derived CDR1 and CDR2 are LNHNV and YYDKDF (reference sequence). The whole variable domain, filled in from reference TRBV15 and TRBJ1-5, reads DAMVIQNPRYQVTQFGKPVTLSCSQTLNHNVMYWYQQKSSQAPKLLFHYYDKDFNNEADTPDNFQSRRPNTSFCFLDIRSPGLGDTAMYLCATSRDLDRGNQPQHFGDGTRLSIL.

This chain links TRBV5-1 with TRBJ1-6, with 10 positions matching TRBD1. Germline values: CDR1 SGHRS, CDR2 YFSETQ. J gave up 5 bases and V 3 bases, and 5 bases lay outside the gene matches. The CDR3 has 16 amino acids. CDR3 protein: CASSSGTGVNNSPLHF. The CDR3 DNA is TGCGCCAGCAGCTCCGGGACAGGGGTGAATAATTCACCCCTCCACTTT.

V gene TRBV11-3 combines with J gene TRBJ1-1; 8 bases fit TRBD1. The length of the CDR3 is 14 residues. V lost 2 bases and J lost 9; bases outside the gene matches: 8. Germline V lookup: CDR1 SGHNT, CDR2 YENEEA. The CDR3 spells CASSLSETGGQAFF. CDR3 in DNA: TGTGCCAGCAGCTTATCGGAAACAGGGGGTCAAGCTTTCTTT.

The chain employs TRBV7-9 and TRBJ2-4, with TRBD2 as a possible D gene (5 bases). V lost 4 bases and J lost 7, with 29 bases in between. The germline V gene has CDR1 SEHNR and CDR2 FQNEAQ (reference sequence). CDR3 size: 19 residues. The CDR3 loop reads CASSSHPWSAEGIRNIQYF. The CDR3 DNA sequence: TGTGCCAGCAGCTCCCACCCTTGGTCAGCCGAGGGAATAAGGAACATTCAGTACTTC.

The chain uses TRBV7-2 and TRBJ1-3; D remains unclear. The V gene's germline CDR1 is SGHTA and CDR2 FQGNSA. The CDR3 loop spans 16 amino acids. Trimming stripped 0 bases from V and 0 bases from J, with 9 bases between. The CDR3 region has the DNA TGTGCCAGCAGCTTAGCTATAGTTAACTCTGGAAACACCATATATTTT. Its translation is CASSLAIVNSGNTIYF.

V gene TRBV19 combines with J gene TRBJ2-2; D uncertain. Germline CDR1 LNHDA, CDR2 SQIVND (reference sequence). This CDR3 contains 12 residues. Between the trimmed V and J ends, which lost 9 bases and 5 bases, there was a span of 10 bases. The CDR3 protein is CASRYLTGELFF. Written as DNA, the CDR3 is TGTGCCAGCAGGTATTTGACCGGGGAGCTGTTTTTT.

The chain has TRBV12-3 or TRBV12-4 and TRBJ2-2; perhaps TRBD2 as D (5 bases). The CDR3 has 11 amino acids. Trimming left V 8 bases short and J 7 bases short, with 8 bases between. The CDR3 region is CASSGNGELFF. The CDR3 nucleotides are TGTGCCAGCTCGGGAAACGGGGAGCTGTTTTTT.

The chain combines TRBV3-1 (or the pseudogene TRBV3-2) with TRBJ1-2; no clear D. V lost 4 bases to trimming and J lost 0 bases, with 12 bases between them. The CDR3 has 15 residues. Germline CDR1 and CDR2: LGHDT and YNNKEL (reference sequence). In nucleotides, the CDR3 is TGTGCCAGCAGCCGGATTTCAGGTTCTAACTATGGCTACACCTTC. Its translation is CASSRISGSNYGYTF.

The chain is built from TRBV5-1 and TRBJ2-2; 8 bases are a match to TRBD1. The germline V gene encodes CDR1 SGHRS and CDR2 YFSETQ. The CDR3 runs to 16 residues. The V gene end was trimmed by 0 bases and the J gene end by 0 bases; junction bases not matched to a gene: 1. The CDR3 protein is CASSLDRGANTGELFF. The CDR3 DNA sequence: TGCGCCAGCAGCTTGGACAGGGGGGCGAACACCGGGGAGCTGTTTTTT.

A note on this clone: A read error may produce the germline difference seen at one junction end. This chain's CDR3 is CAWSNLTPKRF. DNA of the CDR3: TGTGCCTGGAGTAATTTGACACCGAAGAGATTC. The chain joins TRBV30 to TRBJ2-7; D remains ambiguous. The germline CDR1 and CDR2 sequences are GTSNPN and SVGIG (reference sequence). The length of the CDR3 is 11 residues.

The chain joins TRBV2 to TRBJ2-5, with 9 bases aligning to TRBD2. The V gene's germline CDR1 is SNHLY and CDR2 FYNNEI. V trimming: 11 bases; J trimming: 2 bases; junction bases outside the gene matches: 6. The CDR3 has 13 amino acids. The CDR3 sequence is CAGGGLAQETQYF. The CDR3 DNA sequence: TGTGCCGGGGGAGGACTAGCGCAAGAGACCCAGTACTTC.

CDR3 in amino acids: CASSPPGHNTGELFF. The CDR3 DNA reads TGTGCCAGCAGCCCGCCGGGACATAACACCGGGGAGCTGTTTTTT. The V gene is TRBV5-4, the J gene TRBJ2-2; a possible D gene is TRBD1 (6 bases). The germline gives CDR1 SGHNT, CDR2 YYREEE (reference sequence). The CDR3 runs to 15 residues. Trimming removed 4 bases at V and 2 bases at J, with 12 bases between.

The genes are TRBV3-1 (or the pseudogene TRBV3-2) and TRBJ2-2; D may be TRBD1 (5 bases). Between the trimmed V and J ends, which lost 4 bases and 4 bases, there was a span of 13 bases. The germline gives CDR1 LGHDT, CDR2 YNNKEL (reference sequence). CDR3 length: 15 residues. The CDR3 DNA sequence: TGTGCCAGCAGCCCCCGTAGGGGTAGCACCGGGGAGCTGTTTTTT. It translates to CASSPRRGSTGELFF.

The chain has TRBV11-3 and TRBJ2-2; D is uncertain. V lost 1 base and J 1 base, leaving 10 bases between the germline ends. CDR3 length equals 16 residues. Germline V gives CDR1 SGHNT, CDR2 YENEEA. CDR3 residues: CASSLGAGRNTGELFF. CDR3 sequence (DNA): TGTGCCAGCAGCTTAGGCGCAGGAAGGAACACCGGGGAGCTGTTTTTT.

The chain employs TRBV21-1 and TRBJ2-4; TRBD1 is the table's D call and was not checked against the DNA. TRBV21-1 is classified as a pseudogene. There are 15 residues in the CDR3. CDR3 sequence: CASSTDRETKNIQYF. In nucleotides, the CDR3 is TGTGCCAGCAGCACGGACAGGGAAACCAAAAACATTCAGTACTTC.

This CDR3 reads CASSDLGTGYNEQFF. The CDR3 DNA is TGCGCCAGCAGTGATCTGGGGACAGGGTACAATGAGCAGTTCTTC. The gene calls are TRBV10-1 and TRBJ2-1, with 9 nucleotides matching TRBD1. After removal of 3 bases from V and 4 bases from J, the junction contained 4 bases not matched to a gene. CDR1 and CDR2 (germline): WNHNN, SYGVQD (reference sequence). The CDR3 totals 15 residues.

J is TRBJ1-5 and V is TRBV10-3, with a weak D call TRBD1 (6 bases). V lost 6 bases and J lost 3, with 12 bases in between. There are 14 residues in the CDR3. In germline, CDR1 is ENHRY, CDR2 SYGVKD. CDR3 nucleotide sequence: TGTGCCATCAGCACACAGGGCGCCAATCAGCCCCAGCATTTT. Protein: CAISTQGANQPQHF.

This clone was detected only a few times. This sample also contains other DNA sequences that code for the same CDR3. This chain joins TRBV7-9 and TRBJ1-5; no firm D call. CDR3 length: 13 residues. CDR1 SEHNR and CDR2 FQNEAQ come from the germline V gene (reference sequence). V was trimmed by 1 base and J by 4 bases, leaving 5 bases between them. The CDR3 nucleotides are TGTGCCAGCAGCTTAGGCCAGAATCAGCCCCAGCATTTT. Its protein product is CASSLGQNQPQHF.

CDR3 nucleotide sequence: TGCGCCAGCACTTCGAACACTGAAGCTTTCTTT. Translated: CASTSNTEAFF. V is TRBV5-1 and J is TRBJ1-1; D unresolved. The CDR3 runs to 11 residues. Germline loops: CDR1 SGHRS, CDR2 YFSETQ. V dropped 6 bases and J dropped 1 base, with 4 bases sitting between them. The variable domain in full, completed from reference TRBV5-1 and TRBJ1-1, reads KAGVTQTPRYLIKTRGQQVTLSCSPISGHRSVSWYQQTPGQGLQFLFEYFSETQRNKGNFPGRFSGRQFSNSRSEMNVSTLELGDSALYLCASTSNTEAFFGQGTRLTVV.

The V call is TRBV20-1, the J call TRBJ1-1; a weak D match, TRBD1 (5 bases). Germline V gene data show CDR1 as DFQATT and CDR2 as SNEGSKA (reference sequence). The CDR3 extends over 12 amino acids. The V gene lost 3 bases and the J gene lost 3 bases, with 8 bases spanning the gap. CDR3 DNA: TGCAGTGCTAGTCAGGGATACACTGAAGCTTTCTTT. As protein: CSASQGYTEAFF.

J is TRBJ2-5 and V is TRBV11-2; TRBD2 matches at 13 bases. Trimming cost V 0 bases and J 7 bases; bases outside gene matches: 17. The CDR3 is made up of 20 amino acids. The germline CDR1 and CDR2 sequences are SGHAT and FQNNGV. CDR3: CASSLDPRQLRTSGGRTQYF. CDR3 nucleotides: TGTGCCAGCAGCTTAGATCCAAGGCAGCTCCGGACTAGCGGGGGAAGGACCCAGTACTTC.

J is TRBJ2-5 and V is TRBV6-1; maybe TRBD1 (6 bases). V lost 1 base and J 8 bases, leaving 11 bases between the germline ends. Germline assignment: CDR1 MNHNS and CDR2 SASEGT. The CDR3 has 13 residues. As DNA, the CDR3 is TGTGCCAGCAGTGAAGACAGGGCGAGCACCCAGTACTTC. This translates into CASSEDRASTQYF.

CDR3 nucleotide sequence: TGTGCCAGCAGCTTGACAGGGGGCGCGAAGGAGCAGTACTTC. Its translation is CASSLTGGAKEQYF. The chain links TRBV12-1 to TRBJ2-7; TRBD1 is the table's D call and was not checked against the DNA. TRBV12-1 is recorded as a pseudogene. The CDR3 contains 14 residues.

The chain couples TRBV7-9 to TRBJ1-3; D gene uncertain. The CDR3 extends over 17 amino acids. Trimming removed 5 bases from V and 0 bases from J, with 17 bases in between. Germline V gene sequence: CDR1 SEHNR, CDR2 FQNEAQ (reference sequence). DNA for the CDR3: TGTGCCAGCAGCCCCCGCCTTACAGCCCACTCTGGAAACACCATATATTTT. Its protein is CASSPRLTAHSGNTIYF.